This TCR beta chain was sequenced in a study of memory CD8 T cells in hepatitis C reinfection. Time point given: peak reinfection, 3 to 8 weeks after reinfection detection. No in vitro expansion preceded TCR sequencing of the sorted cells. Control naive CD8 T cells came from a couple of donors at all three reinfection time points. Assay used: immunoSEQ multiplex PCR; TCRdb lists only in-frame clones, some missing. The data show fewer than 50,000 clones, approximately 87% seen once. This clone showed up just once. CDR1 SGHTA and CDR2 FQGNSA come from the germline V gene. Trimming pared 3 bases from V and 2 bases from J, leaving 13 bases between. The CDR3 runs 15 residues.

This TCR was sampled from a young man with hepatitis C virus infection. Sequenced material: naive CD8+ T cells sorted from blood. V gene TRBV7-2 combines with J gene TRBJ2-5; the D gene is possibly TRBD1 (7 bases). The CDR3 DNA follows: TGTGCCAGCAGCTTGACAGGGAGGTGGCAAGAGACCCAGTACTTC. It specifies CASSLTGRWQETQYF. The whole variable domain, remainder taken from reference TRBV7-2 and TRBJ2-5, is GAGVSQSPSNKVTEKGKDVELRCDPISGHTALYWYRQSLGQGLEFLIYFQGNSAPDKSGLPSDRFSAERTGGSVSTLTIQRTQQEDSAVYLCASSLTGRWQETQYFGPGTRLLVL.